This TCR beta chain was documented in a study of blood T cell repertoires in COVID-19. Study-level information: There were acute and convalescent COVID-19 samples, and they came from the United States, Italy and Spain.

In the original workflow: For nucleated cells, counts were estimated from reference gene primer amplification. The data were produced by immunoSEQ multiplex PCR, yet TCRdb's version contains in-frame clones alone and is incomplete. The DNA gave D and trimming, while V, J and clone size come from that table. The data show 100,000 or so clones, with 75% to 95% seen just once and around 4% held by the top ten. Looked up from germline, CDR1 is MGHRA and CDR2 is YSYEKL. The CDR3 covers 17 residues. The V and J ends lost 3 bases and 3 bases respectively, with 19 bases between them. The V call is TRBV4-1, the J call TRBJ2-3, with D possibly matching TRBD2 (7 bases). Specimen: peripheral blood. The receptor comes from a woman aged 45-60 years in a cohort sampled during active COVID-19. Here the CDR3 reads CASSQRPAGEGTDTQYF. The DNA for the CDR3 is TGCGCCAGCAGCCAGCGCCCGGCAGGGGAGGGGACAGATACGCAGTATTTT.